The clone carrying this T cell receptor (beta chain) has just one count. This sample was included in a study of shared clonotypes between healthy human individuals. Looking at the study overall: Per donor, three plates held CD4 naive cells, three held CD4 memory, two held CD8 naive and one held CD8 memory.

Trimming took 2 bases from V and 4 from J, leaving 12 bases between them. Germline V gene sequence: CDR1 SGHNT, CDR2 YYREEE (reference sequence). The CDR3 runs 14 residues. Some clones are missing from TCRdb's copy, which holds only in-frame ones; the method was immunoSEQ multiplex PCR. The repertoire holds millions of clones, with over 90% as singletons. This receptor was identified in a man aged 18-30 years in good health. Some clones in this sample may be carry-over from other donors' samples. Material: naive CD4+ T cells from PBMCs. Subset meaning: CD45RA+ positively selected. The chain links TRBV5-4 to TRBJ1-2, with D perhaps matching TRBD1 (5 bases). The CDR3, as DNA: TGTGCCAGCAGCTTTCCCGGGGCGGGCTATGGCTACACCTTC. Translating gives CASSFPGAGYGYTF.